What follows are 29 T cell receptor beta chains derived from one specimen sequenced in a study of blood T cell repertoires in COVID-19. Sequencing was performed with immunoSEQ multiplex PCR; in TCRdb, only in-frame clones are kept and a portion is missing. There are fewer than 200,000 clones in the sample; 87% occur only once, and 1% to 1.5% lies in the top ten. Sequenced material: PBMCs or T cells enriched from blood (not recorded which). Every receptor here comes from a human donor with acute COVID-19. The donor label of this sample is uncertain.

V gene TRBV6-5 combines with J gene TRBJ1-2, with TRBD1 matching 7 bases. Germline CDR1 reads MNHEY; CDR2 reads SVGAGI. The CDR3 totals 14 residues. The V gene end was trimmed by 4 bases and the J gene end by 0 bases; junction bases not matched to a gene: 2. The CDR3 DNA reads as TGTGCCAGCAGTTTGACAGGGTCTAACTATGGCTACACCTTC. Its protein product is CASSLTGSNYGYTF.

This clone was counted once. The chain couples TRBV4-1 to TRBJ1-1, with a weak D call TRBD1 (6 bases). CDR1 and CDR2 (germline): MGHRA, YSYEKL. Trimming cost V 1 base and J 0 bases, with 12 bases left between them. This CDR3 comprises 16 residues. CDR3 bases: TGCGCCAGCAGCCAAGGGACTTGGGGGCTGAACACTGAAGCTTTCTTT. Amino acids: CASSQGTWGLNTEAFF.

CDR3 in DNA: TGCAGCGCGCGGGTGGAAAGCAATCAGCCCCAGCATTTT. It specifies CSARVESNQPQHF. This rearrangement joins TRBV29-1 to TRBJ1-5; D not certain. The CDR3 is 13 amino acids. The germline V and J ends were trimmed by 7 bases and 1 base, with 11 bases remaining between them. Looked up from germline, CDR1 is SQVTM and CDR2 is ANQGSEA.

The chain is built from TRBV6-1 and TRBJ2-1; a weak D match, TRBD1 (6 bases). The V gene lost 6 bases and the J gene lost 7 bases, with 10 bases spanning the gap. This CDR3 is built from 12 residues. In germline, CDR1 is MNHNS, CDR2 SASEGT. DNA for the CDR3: TGTGCCAGCAGGAACAGGGAGAATGAGCAGTTCTTC. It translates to CASRNRENEQFF.

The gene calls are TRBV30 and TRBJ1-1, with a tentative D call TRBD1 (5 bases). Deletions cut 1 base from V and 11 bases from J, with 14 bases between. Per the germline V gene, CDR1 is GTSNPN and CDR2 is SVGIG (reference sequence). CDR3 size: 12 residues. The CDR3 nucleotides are TGTGCCTGGAGTGGAAAGGGACTAGCCGCTTTCTTT. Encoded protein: CAWSGKGLAAFF.

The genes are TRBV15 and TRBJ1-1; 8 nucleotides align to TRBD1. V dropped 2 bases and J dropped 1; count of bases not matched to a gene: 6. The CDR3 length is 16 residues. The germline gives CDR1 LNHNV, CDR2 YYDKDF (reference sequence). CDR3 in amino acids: CATSRKTGAQNTEAFF. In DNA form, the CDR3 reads TGTGCCACCAGCAGAAAGACAGGGGCCCAGAACACTGAAGCTTTCTTT. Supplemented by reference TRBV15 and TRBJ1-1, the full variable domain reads DAMVIQNPRYQVTQFGKPVTLSCSQTLNHNVMYWYQQKSSQAPKLLFHYYDKDFNNEADTPDNFQSRRPNTSFCFLDIRSPGLGDTAMYLCATSRKTGAQNTEAFFGQGTRLTVV.

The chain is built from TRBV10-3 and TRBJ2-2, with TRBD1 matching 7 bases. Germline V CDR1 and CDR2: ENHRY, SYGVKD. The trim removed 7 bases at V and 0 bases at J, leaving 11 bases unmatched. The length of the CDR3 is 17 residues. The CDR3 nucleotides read TGTGCCATCACCCCGGGTAAGGGGGCCCCGAACACCGGGGAGCTGTTTTTT. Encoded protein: CAITPGKGAPNTGELFF.

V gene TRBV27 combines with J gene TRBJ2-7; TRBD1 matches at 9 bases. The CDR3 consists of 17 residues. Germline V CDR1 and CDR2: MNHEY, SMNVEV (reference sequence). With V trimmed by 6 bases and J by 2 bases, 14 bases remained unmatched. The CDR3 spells CASSCLTSDRGAYEQYF. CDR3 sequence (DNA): TGTGCCAGCAGCTGCCTAACATCGGACAGGGGTGCCTACGAGCAGTACTTC.

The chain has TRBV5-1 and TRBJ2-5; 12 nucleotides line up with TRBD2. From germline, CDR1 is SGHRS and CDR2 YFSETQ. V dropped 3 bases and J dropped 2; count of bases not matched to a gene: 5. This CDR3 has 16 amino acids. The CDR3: CASSSGTSGPQETQYF. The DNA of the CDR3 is TGCGCCAGCAGCTCCGGGACTAGCGGGCCTCAAGAGACCCAGTACTTC.

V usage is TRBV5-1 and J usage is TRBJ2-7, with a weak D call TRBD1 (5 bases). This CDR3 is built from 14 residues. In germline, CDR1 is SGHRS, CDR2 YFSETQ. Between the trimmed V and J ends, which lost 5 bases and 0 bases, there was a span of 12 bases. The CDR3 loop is CASSRQTSSYEQYF. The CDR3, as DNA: TGCGCCAGCAGTCGACAGACGAGCTCCTACGAGCAGTACTTC.

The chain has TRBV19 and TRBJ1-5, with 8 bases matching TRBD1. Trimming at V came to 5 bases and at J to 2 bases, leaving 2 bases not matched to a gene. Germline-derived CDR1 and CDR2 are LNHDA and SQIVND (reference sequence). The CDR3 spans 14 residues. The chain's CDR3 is CASSPGGRNQPQHF. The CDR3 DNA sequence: TGTGCCAGTAGTCCAGGGGGCCGCAATCAGCCCCAGCATTTT.

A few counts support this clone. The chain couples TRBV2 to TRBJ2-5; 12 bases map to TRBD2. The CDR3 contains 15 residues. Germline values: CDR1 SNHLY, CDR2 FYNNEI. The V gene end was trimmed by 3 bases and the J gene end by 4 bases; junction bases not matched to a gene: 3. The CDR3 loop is CASSEETSGGETQYF. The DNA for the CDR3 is TGTGCCAGCAGTGAGGAGACTAGCGGGGGAGAGACCCAGTACTTC.

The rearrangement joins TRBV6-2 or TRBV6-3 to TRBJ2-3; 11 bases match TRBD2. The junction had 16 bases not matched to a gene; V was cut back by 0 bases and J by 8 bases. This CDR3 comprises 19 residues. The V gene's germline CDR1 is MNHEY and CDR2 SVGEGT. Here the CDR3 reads CASSYSPVAGGTNFVTQYF. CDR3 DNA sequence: TGTGCCAGCAGTTACTCGCCTGTAGCGGGGGGGACTAACTTTGTTACGCAGTATTTT.

As DNA, the CDR3 is TGCGCCAGCAGCCAAGCCCTAATCAATCAGCCCCAGCATTTT. Translation: CASSQALINQPQHF. V gene TRBV4-1 combines with J gene TRBJ1-5; no definite D call. Germline V gives CDR1 MGHRA, CDR2 YSYEKL. The CDR3 spans 14 residues. V was pared by 1 base and J by 3 bases, with 7 bases between.

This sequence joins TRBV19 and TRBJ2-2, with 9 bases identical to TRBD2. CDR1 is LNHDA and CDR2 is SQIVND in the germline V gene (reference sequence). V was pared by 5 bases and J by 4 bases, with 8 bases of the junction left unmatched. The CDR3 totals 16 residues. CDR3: CASSSAGGWGTGELFF. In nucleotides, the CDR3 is TGTGCCAGTAGTTCAGCGGGGGGCTGGGGCACCGGGGAGCTGTTTTTT.

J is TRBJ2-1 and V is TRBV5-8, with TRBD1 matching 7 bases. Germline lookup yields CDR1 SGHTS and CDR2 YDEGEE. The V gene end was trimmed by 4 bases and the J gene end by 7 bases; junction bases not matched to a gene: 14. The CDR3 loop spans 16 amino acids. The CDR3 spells CASSPDRAGLTNEQFF. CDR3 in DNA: TGTGCCAGCAGCCCCGACAGGGCGGGCCTTACTAATGAGCAGTTCTTC. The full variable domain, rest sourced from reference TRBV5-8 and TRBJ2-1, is EAGVTQSPTHLIKTRGQQATLRCSPISGHTSVYWYQQALGLGLQFLLWYDEGEERNRGNFPPRFSGRQFPNYSSELNVNALELEDSALYLCASSPDRAGLTNEQFFGPGTRLTVL.

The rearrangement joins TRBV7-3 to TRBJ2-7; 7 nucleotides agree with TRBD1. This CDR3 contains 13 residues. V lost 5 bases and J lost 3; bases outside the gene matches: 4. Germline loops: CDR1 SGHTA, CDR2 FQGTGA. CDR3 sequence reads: CASSEGQNYEQYF. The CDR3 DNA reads TGTGCCAGCAGCGAGGGACAGAACTACGAGCAGTACTTC.

The CDR3 DNA reads as TGTGCCAGCAGCCAAGACACCGTAGGACAGGGGTCCTCCTCTGGAAACACCATATATTTT. Its protein is CASSQDTVGQGSSSGNTIYF. The chain uses TRBV4-2 and TRBJ1-3; 9 nucleotides align to TRBD1. Trimming at V came to 0 bases and at J to 0 bases, leaving 12 bases not matched to a gene. Germline values: CDR1 LGHNA, CDR2 YNFKEQ. There are 20 residues in the CDR3.

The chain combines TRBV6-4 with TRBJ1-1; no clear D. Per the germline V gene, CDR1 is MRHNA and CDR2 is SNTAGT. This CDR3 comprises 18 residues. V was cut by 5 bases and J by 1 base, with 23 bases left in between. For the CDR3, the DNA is TGTGCCAGCAGTCGGACCCCCTTTGGTGGAGGCCAGAACACTGAAGCTTTCTTT. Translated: CASSRTPFGGGQNTEAFF.

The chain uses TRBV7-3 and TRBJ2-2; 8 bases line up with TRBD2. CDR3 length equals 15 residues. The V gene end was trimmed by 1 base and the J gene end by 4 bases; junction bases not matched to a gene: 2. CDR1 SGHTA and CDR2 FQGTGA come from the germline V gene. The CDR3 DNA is TGTGCCAGCAGCTTAAGTAGCGGGGCCACCGGGGAGCTGTTTTTT. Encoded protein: CASSLSSGATGELFF.

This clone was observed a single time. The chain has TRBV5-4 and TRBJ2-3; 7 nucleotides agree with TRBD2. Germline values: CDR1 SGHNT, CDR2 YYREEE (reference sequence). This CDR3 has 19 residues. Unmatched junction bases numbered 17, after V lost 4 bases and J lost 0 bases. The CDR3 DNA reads TGTGCCAGCAGCCTGGGGGGGGAATGGGGACCCTCTAGCACAGATACGCAGTATTTT. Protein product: CASSLGGEWGPSSTDTQYF.

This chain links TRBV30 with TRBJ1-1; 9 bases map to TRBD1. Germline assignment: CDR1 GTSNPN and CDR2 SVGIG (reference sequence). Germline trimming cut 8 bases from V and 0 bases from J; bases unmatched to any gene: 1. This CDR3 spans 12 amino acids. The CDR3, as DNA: TGTGCCGGGGACAGGGTGAACACTGAAGCTTTCTTT. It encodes CAGDRVNTEAFF.

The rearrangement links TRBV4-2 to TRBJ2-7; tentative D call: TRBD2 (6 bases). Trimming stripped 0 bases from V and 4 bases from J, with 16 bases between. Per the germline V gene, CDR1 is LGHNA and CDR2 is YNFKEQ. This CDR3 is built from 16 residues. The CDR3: CASSQDAGTGWYEQYF. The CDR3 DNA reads TGTGCCAGCAGCCAAGATGCCGGGACTGGATGGTACGAGCAGTACTTC.

The CDR3 loop reads CASSFFTGYSYEQYF. As DNA, the CDR3 is TGCGCCAGCAGCTTCTTCACAGGGTACTCCTACGAGCAGTACTTC. This sequence joins TRBV5-1 and TRBJ2-7, with a weak D call TRBD1 (6 bases). Germline V CDR1 and CDR2: SGHRS, YFSETQ. Trimming stripped 2 bases from V and 0 bases from J, with 12 bases between. The CDR3 has 15 residues.

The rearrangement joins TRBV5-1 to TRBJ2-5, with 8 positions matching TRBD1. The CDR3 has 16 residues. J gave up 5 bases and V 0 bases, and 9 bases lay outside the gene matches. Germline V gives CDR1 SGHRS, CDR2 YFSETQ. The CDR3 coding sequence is TGCGCCAGCAGCTTGGTCTTGACAGGGGTTGGGGAGACCCAGTACTTC. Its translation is CASSLVLTGVGETQYF. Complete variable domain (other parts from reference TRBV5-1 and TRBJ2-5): KAGVTQTPRYLIKTRGQQVTLSCSPISGHRSVSWYQQTPGQGLQFLFEYFSETQRNKGNFPGRFSGRQFSNSRSEMNVSTLELGDSALYLCASSLVLTGVGETQYFGPGTRLLVL.

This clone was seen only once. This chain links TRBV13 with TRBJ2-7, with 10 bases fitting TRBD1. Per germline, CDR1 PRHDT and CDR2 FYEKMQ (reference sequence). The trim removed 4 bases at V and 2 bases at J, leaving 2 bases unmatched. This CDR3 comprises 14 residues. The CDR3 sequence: CASSSGQGAYEQYF. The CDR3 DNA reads TGTGCCAGCAGCTCCGGACAGGGGGCCTACGAGCAGTACTTC.

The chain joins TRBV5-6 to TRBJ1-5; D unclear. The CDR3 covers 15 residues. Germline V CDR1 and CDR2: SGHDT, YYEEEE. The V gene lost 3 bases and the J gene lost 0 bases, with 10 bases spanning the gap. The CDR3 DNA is TGTGCCAGCAGCTGGTCACTGAATAGCAATCAGCCCCAGCATTTT. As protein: CASSWSLNSNQPQHF.

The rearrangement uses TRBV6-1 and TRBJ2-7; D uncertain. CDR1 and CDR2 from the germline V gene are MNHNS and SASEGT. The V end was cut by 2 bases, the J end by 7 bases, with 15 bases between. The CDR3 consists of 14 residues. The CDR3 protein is CASSESGGSGEQYF. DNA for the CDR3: TGTGCCAGCAGTGAATCCGGCGGATCTGGGGAGCAGTACTTC.

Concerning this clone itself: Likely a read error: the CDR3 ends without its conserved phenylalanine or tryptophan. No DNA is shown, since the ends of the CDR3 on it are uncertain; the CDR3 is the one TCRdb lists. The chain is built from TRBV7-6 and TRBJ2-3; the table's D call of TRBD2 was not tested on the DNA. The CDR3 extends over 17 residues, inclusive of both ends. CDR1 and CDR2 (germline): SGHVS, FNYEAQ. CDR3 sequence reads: CASSLGFGRGVTDTQYS.